The 30 T cell receptor beta chains below were found in one sample sequenced in a study of cytomegalovirus exposure and HLA in healthy donors. PCR employed 60 Vbeta and 13 Jbeta primers. The data were produced by immunoSEQ multiplex PCR, yet TCRdb's version contains in-frame clones alone and is incomplete. The sample gives approximately 150,000 clones, 75% to 90% of which show up once; more than 1.5% is in the top ten. The sequenced sample consisted of PBMCs. The origin of the receptors is a human donor in good health.

The sample holds a few counts of this clone. The chain recombines TRBV5-6 with TRBJ1-4; D is uncertain. V was shortened by 3 bases and J by 4 bases, with 13 bases between the two germline ends. The CDR3 is 15 residues long. Germline V CDR1 and CDR2: SGHDT, YYEEEE. In DNA form, the CDR3 reads TGTGCCAGCAGCTCATCGCGGGGTAATAATGAAAAACTGTTTTTT. Its protein product is CASSSSRGNNEKLFF.

This clone has a single count. The chain couples TRBV7-6 to TRBJ1-2; D call uncertain. The ends were cut back, 5 bases at V and 8 bases at J, with 12 bases in the middle. Looked up from germline, CDR1 is SGHVS and CDR2 is FNYEAQ. The CDR3 loop spans 12 amino acids. The CDR3 here is CASSPGVGGYTF. In nucleotides, the CDR3 is TGTGCCAGCAGCCCCGGCGTGGGCGGCTACACCTTC.

J is TRBJ2-4 and V is TRBV4-3; 7 positions match TRBD1. The CDR3 runs 14 residues. The junction had 3 bases not matched to a gene; V was cut back by 0 bases and J by 7 bases. The germline V gene encodes CDR1 LGHNA and CDR2 YSLEER. CDR3 amino acids: CASSQETGLNIQYF. In DNA form, the CDR3 reads TGCGCCAGCAGCCAAGAGACAGGGTTGAACATTCAGTACTTC.

The chain recombines TRBV7-9 with TRBJ1-2, with D possibly matching TRBD1 (5 bases). V was cut by 3 bases and J by 2 bases, with 7 bases left in between. CDR1 and CDR2 (germline): SEHNR, FQNEAQ (reference sequence). The CDR3 runs 13 residues. The CDR3 sequence: CASSLTVNYGYTF. In DNA form, the CDR3 reads TGTGCCAGCAGCTTGACAGTGAACTATGGCTACACCTTC.

V is TRBV2 and J is TRBJ2-1; 9 bases map to TRBD1. The ends lost 6 bases at V and 0 bases at J; junction bases unmatched: 6. The CDR3 extends over 16 amino acids. Germline loops: CDR1 SNHLY, CDR2 FYNNEI. The CDR3 spells CASSSDRGSSYNEQFF. In DNA, the CDR3 is TGTGCCAGCAGCTCGGACAGGGGTAGCTCCTACAATGAGCAGTTCTTC.

The genes are TRBV2 and TRBJ1-6; TRBD1 might be the D (6 bases). The V and J ends lost 3 bases and 7 bases respectively, with 19 bases between them. Germline assignment: CDR1 SNHLY and CDR2 FYNNEI. The CDR3 has 17 residues. The CDR3 sequence is CASSDEEWYRANSPLHF. The CDR3 DNA is TGTGCCAGCAGTGACGAGGAGTGGTACAGGGCAAATTCACCCCTCCACTTT.

The chain employs TRBV5-1 and TRBJ2-7, with a possible D match to TRBD1 (6 bases). Trimming stripped 3 bases from V and 7 bases from J, with 14 bases between. Germline loops: CDR1 SGHRS, CDR2 YFSETQ. The CDR3 sequence is 13 residues long. The CDR3 sequence is CASSSTGTREQYF. DNA for the CDR3: TGCGCCAGCAGCTCCACCGGGACACGGGAGCAGTACTTC.

This chain joins TRBV11-2 and TRBJ1-5, with a weak D call TRBD1 (6 bases). There are 13 residues in the CDR3. Germline-derived CDR1 and CDR2 are SGHAT and FQNNGV. The ends were cut back, 5 bases at V and 15 bases at J, with 20 bases in the middle. For the CDR3, the DNA is TGTGCCAGCAGCAACCCGGGCAGGGGCCGTTTGCATTTT. It encodes CASSNPGRGRLHF.

This clone was seen a handful of times. The rearrangement joins TRBV6-1 to TRBJ1-5, with D unresolved. Germline V gene lookup returns CDR1 MNHNS and CDR2 SASEGT. CDR3 length equals 13 residues. V was cut by 4 bases and J by 2 bases, with 6 bases left in between. The CDR3, as DNA: TGTGCCAGCAGTGCACGAGGCAATCAGCCCCAGCATTTT. This translates into CASSARGNQPQHF.

V usage is TRBV5-1 and J usage is TRBJ2-5, with 15 bases lining up with TRBD2. Germline V gene data show CDR1 as SGHRS and CDR2 as YFSETQ. V lost 3 bases and J lost 2; bases outside the gene matches: 2. CDR3 length equals 16 residues. DNA for the CDR3: TGCGCCAGCAGCTCAGGACTAGCGGGGGGGCAAGAGACCCAGTACTTC. Amino acid sequence: CASSSGLAGGQETQYF.

J is TRBJ2-1 and V is TRBV19; 7 bases are a match to TRBD1. V trimming: 2 bases; J trimming: 7 bases; junction bases outside the gene matches: 11. The CDR3 is 16 amino acids. CDR1 is LNHDA and CDR2 is SQIVND in the germline V gene (reference sequence). The CDR3 region has the DNA TGTGCCAGTAGTATATCCGGGACAGTGACCTCAAATGAGCAGTTCTTC. This gives the protein CASSISGTVTSNEQFF.

The genes are TRBV9 and TRBJ2-7, with 9 positions matching TRBD2. This CDR3 has 16 amino acids. Unmatched junction bases numbered 6, after V lost 2 bases and J lost 0 bases. Looked up from germline, CDR1 is SGDLS and CDR2 is YYNGEE. In DNA form, the CDR3 reads TGTGCCAGCAGCGTTCGGGGACTAGCTGACTCCTACGAGCAGTACTTC. Translated, it gives CASSVRGLADSYEQYF.

The chain joins TRBV5-4 to TRBJ1-6; possible D gene TRBD1, 5 bases. This CDR3 has 15 residues. V gave up 4 bases and J gave up 5 bases, with 13 bases separating them. Germline-derived CDR1 and CDR2 are SGHNT and YYREEE (reference sequence). Written as DNA, the CDR3 is TGTGCCAGCAGCGGGGGGGGAGTTGATAATTCACCCCTCCACTTT. Translation gives CASSGGGVDNSPLHF.

The rearrangement joins TRBV25-1 to TRBJ1-1, with 9 bases aligning to TRBD1. From germline, CDR1 is MGHDK and CDR2 SYGVNS. Trimming at V came to 4 bases and at J to 1 base, leaving 7 bases not matched to a gene. The CDR3 loop spans 16 amino acids. The CDR3 sequence is CASSGMTGGKNTEAFF. Written as DNA, the CDR3 is TGTGCCAGCAGTGGGATGACAGGGGGGAAGAACACTGAAGCTTTCTTT.

This chain connects TRBV30 to TRBJ2-1, with 7 bases identical to TRBD2. This CDR3 region has 15 residues. CDR1 is GTSNPN, CDR2 SVGIG, per germline (reference sequence). The V gene end was trimmed by 8 bases and the J gene end by 0 bases; junction bases not matched to a gene: 10. CDR3 nucleotide sequence: TGTGCCCCGGAGCCCTCTAGCGGCTCCTACAATGAGCAGTTCTTC. Translated, it gives CAPEPSSGSYNEQFF.

The chain employs TRBV28 and TRBJ1-6; 8 nucleotides match TRBD1. The CDR3 runs to 15 residues. Unmatched junction bases numbered 7, after V lost 2 bases and J lost 10 bases. Germline assignment: CDR1 MDHEN and CDR2 SYDVKM. CDR3 sequence: CASSLGQGVGSPLHF. The CDR3 DNA follows: TGTGCCAGCAGTTTAGGACAGGGCGTGGGGTCACCCCTCCACTTT.

The rearrangement links TRBV6-1 to TRBJ2-5; 8 nucleotides line up with TRBD1. CDR1 MNHNS and CDR2 SASEGT come from the germline V gene. Losses at the gene ends were 2 bases for V and 4 bases for J; bases not matched to a gene: 6. The length of the CDR3 is 15 residues. The CDR3 coding sequence is TGTGCCAGCAGTGAAAACCCAGGGGGCCTAGAGACCCAGTACTTC. Translated: CASSENPGGLETQYF.

The chain couples TRBV2 to TRBJ2-2, with D possibly TRBD2 on 5 matching bases. Trimming removed 7 bases from V and 8 bases from J, with 11 bases in between. The CDR3 sequence is 12 residues long. Looked up from germline, CDR1 is SNHLY and CDR2 is FYNNEI. The CDR3, as DNA: TGTGCCAGCATCGGGGAGTGGGGGGAGCTGTTTTTT. This sequence encodes CASIGEWGELFF.

The chain is built from TRBV4-3 and TRBJ2-1; the D gene is possibly TRBD2 (5 bases). This CDR3 spans 17 amino acids. Trimming cost V 4 bases and J 2 bases, with 18 bases left between them. Germline V gene lookup returns CDR1 LGHNA and CDR2 YSLEER. The CDR3, as DNA: TGCGCCAGCAGCCCCCTAGGTCTAGCCAATCCCTACAATGAGCAGTTCTTC. It specifies CASSPLGLANPYNEQFF.

The rearrangement uses TRBV2 and TRBJ2-7, with 8 bases matching TRBD1. CDR3 length: 15 amino acids. Germline loops: CDR1 SNHLY, CDR2 FYNNEI. The trim removed 6 bases at V and 5 bases at J, leaving 12 bases unmatched. CDR3: CASSQAETGVHEQYF. The CDR3 DNA reads TGTGCCAGCAGCCAAGCGGAGACAGGGGTCCACGAGCAGTACTTC.

V gene TRBV25-1 combines with J gene TRBJ2-5, with 8 bases aligning to TRBD2. The DNA matches TRBJ2-7 better at its end, which makes the J call doubtful. This CDR3 region has 15 residues. From germline, CDR1 is MGHDK and CDR2 SYGVNS. CDR3 bases: TGTGCCAGCAGTGACAGCGGGGGAACCTCCTACGAGCAGTACTTC. This sequence encodes CASSDSGGTSYEQYF.

The chain's CDR3 is CASSIILNTGELFF. The CDR3 coding sequence is TGTGCCAGTAGTATAATACTGAACACCGGGGAGCTGTTTTTT. The chain uses TRBV19 and TRBJ2-2, with D uncertain. This CDR3 comprises 14 residues. Trimming cost V 2 bases and J 1 base, with 5 bases left between them. Germline V CDR1 and CDR2: LNHDA, SQIVND (reference sequence).

V and J are TRBV5-6 and TRBJ2-5; D is unresolved. Germline CDR1 and CDR2: SGHDT and YYEEEE. The CDR3 contains 14 residues. V lost 2 bases and J 1 base, leaving 9 bases between the germline ends. CDR3 protein: CASSLVQSQETQYF. In DNA, the CDR3 is TGTGCCAGCAGCTTAGTGCAGTCCCAAGAGACCCAGTACTTC.

The chain carries TRBV7-2 and TRBJ1-2, with TRBD1 identical over 9 bases. CDR3 size: 17 residues. V was pared by 3 bases and J by 1 base, with 9 bases of the junction left unmatched. Germline CDR1 SGHTA, CDR2 FQGNSA. In DNA form, the CDR3 reads TGTGCCAGCAGCTTTGAAGGGACAGGGACACATAACTATGGCTACACCTTC. This codes for CASSFEGTGTHNYGYTF.

V is TRBV6-6 and J is TRBJ2-1; 11 nucleotides align to TRBD2. The CDR3 loop spans 16 amino acids. From germline, CDR1 is MNHNY and CDR2 SVGAGI (reference sequence). V trimming: 5 bases; J trimming: 3 bases; junction bases outside the gene matches: 6. CDR3 bases: TGTGCCAGCAGTCCCCTAGCGGGGGGAGACTACAATGAGCAGTTCTTC. Amino acids: CASSPLAGGDYNEQFF.

V and J are TRBV11-2 and TRBJ1-4; the D gene is possibly TRBD1 (5 bases). The CDR3 has 13 residues. V was trimmed by 6 bases and J by 5 bases, leaving 10 bases between them. Germline V lookup: CDR1 SGHAT, CDR2 FQNNGV. The chain's CDR3 is CASSLGGNEKLFF. The CDR3 DNA reads as TGTGCCAGCAGTCTGGGGGGGAATGAAAAACTGTTTTTT.

This chain connects TRBV5-4 to TRBJ2-7; 8 nucleotides align to TRBD2. The germline gives CDR1 SGHNT, CDR2 YYREEE (reference sequence). Germline trimming cut 3 bases from V and 7 bases from J; bases unmatched to any gene: 9. This CDR3 is built from 14 residues. The DNA for the CDR3 is TGTGCCAGCAGCTCACCGGGGGGGCCTGTTGAGCAGTACTTC. It yields the protein CASSSPGGPVEQYF. The full variable domain, completed using reference TRBV5-4 and TRBJ2-7, is ETGVTQSPTHLIKTRGQQVTLRCSSQSGHNTVSWYQQALGQGPQFIFQYYREEENGRGNFPPRFSGLQFPNYSSELNVNALELDDSALYLCASSSPGGPVEQYFGPGTRLTVT.

CDR3 nucleotides: TGCGCCAGCAGCCAGGTTGTTGGAGCCCCAGAAAAACTGTTTTTT. Its translation: CASSQVVGAPEKLFF. The chain is built from TRBV4-3 and TRBJ1-4, with no clear D. V was trimmed by 3 bases and J by 8 bases, leaving 16 bases between them. Germline V gene data show CDR1 as LGHNA and CDR2 as YSLEER. The CDR3 length is 15 residues.

The J gene is TRBJ2-7, the V gene TRBV5-6; 13 bases are shared with TRBD2. Germline V gene sequence: CDR1 SGHDT, CDR2 YYEEEE. Unmatched junction bases numbered 7, after V lost 4 bases and J lost 3 bases. CDR3 length: 16 residues. The CDR3, as DNA: TGTGCCAGCAGCAAAGAGCGACTAGCGGGGGGCTACGAGCAGTACTTC. Encoded protein: CASSKERLAGGYEQYF.

The chain is built from TRBV15 and TRBJ1-2; tentative D call: TRBD1 (6 bases). There are 16 residues in the CDR3. The ends were cut back, 5 bases at V and 5 bases at J, with 21 bases in the middle. Germline lookup yields CDR1 LNHNV and CDR2 YYDKDF (reference sequence). The CDR3, as DNA: TGTGCCACCAGCGGCCCTACAGGGACCTTAGAGTATGGCTACACCTTC. Protein product: CATSGPTGTLEYGYTF.